A selection of T cell receptor beta chains follows, all from one sample in a study of cytomegalovirus exposure and HLA in healthy donors. Sequenced by immunoSEQ multiplex PCR; TCRdb stores in-frame clones only, minus some. The sample records tens of thousands of clones, approximately 95% being singletons. Material for sequencing was PBMCs. These receptors were obtained from a woman younger than 35 in good health and CMV-seronegative. Both conserved end residues are part of each CDR3. The D gene is left open where the match is weak. Expanded clones get a size class; other rows say once, few or many, or leave the size out.

j_call cdr3_length clone_size d_call v_call cdr3_aa cdr3_nt
TRBJ1-2 12 . TRBD1 TRBV10-3 CAIKGQGDGYTF TGTGCCATCAAGGGACAGGGAGACGGCTACACCTTC
TRBJ1-1 14 once . TRBV11-2 CASRPIGTNTEAFF TGTGCCAGCAGGCCAATTGGGACAAACACTGAAGCTTTCTTT
TRBJ2-7 14 . TRBD2 TRBV7-2 CASSLGTREYEQYF TGTGCCAGCAGCTTAGGGACTAGGGAGTACGAGCAGTACTTC
TRBJ2-5 16 . TRBD2 TRBV27 CASSIGGGGRGETQYF TGTGCCAGCAGTATAGGCGGGGGGGGCCGGGGGGAGACCCAGTACTTC
TRBJ1-5 16 . . TRBV6-6 CASSYGAGPSTQPQHF TGTGCCAGCAGTTATGGGGCAGGACCCTCCACTCAGCCCCAGCATTTT
TRBJ1-5 13 . . TRBV2 CASSGQINQPQHF TGTGCCAGCAGTGGACAGATAAATCAGCCCCAGCATTTT
TRBJ2-7 16 . TRBD2 TRBV9 CASSTGGAGGNYEQYF TGTGCCAGCAGCACCGGCGGAGCGGGGGGAAACTACGAGCAGTACTTC
TRBJ1-2 15 . TRBD1 TRBV6-1 CASSEGARGRSGYTF TGTGCCAGCAGTGAAGGAGCCAGGGGGCGGAGTGGCTACACCTTC
TRBJ2-1 17 . TRBD2 TRBV28 CASSSPGGVASRDEQFF TGTGCCAGCAGTTCCCCGGGAGGAGTAGCGAGCCGCGATGAGCAGTTCTTC
TRBJ1-6 16 once . TRBV6-1 CASSESGGVGNSPLHF TGTGCCAGCAGTGAATCGGGGGGCGTTGGTAATTCACCCCTCCACTTT
TRBJ2-1 14 . TRBD2 TRBV5-1 CASSPGLELNEQFF TGCGCCAGCAGCCCCGGACTAGAACTCAATGAGCAGTTCTTC
TRBJ1-4 15 once . TRBV28 CATRTAVFLNEKLFF TGTGCCACCCGCACAGCAGTATTTTTAAATGAAAAACTGTTTTTT
TRBJ2-2 16 . TRBD2 TRBV15 CATSSQPGLGAGELFF TGTGCCACCAGCAGTCAGCCGGGACTAGGGGCCGGGGAGCTGTTTTTT
TRBJ1-5 14 once TRBD1 TRBV9 CASSPSTGQGAQHF TGTGCCAGCAGCCCTTCGACAGGACAGGGGGCCCAGCATTTT
TRBJ2-2 12 . . TRBV5-4 CASSGRSGELFF TGTGCCAGCAGCGGCCGATCCGGGGAGCTGTTTTTT
TRBJ2-1 17 . TRBD2 TRBV5-5 CASSFTPGTSGSNEQFF TGTGCCAGCAGCTTTACTCCCGGGACTAGCGGGAGCAATGAGCAGTTCTTC
TRBJ2-7 14 . . TRBV9 CASSPYGQIYEQYF TGTGCCAGCAGCCCTTATGGACAGATCTACGAGCAGTACTTC
TRBJ2-7 15 . TRBD2 TRBV5-1 CASSLVASGKYEQYF TGCGCCAGCAGCTTGGTCGCTAGCGGGAAGTACGAGCAGTACTTC
TRBJ2-5 13 once . TRBV7-2 CASSVGVMETQYF TGTGCCAGCTCTGTCGGGGTAATGGAGACCCAGTACTTC
TRBJ2-1 16 . . TRBV4-3 CASSQDEGGGYNEQFF TGCGCCAGCAGCCAAGATGAAGGAGGAGGATACAATGAGCAGTTCTTC
TRBJ2-3 15 . TRBD2 TRBV5-1 CASSLASGFTDTQYF TGCGCCAGCAGCTTGGCTAGCGGATTTACAGATACGCAGTATTTT
TRBJ2-7 15 . . TRBV5-3 CARSARPGEANEQYF TGTGCCAGAAGCGCAAGACCGGGAGAAGCGAACGAGCAGTACTTC
TRBJ2-1 13 . . TRBV9 CASSLQGGNEQFF TGTGCCAGCAGCCTACAGGGTGGCAATGAGCAGTTCTTC
TRBJ2-7 20 . . TRBV12-5 CASGLGTRGFMPPSGYEQYF TGTGCTAGTGGTTTGGGGACCAGGGGATTTATGCCCCCCTCAGGCTACGAGCAGTACTTC
TRBJ1-1 15 . . TRBV6-1 CASSGSFVQGTEAFF TGTGCCAGCAGTGGATCATTCGTACAGGGCACTGAAGCTTTCTTT
TRBJ2-5 17 . TRBD2 TRBV30 CAWSPSRTSQGEETQYF TGTGCCTGGAGCCCCTCCCGGACTAGCCAAGGGGAGGAGACCCAGTACTTC
TRBJ1-4 15 . . TRBV25-1 CASSPQGQGREKLFF TGTGCCAGCAGTCCGCAGGGGCAGGGAAGAGAAAAACTGTTTTTT
TRBJ2-3 15 . TRBD1 TRBV5-1 CASSLARGQGDTQYF TGCGCCAGCAGCTTGGCCAGGGGGCAGGGGGATACGCAGTATTTT
TRBJ2-5 15 . TRBD1 TRBV7-8 CASSLPRTGRETQYF TGTGCCAGCAGCTTACCGAGGACAGGTCGGGAGACCCAGTACTTC
TRBJ2-7 16 . TRBD2 TRBV5-1 CASSSGLAGPSYEQYF TGCGCCAGCAGCTCCGGACTAGCGGGACCTTCCTACGAGCAGTACTTC
TRBJ2-5 17 once . TRBV12-2 CASRLKSKLAGKETQYF TGTGCAAGTCGCTTAAAATCCAAACTAGCGGGAAAAGAGACCCAGTACTTC
TRBJ2-1 12 . . TRBV9 CASSVDGNEQFF TGTGCCAGCAGCGTAGACGGGAATGAGCAGTTCTTC
TRBJ1-5 13 . . TRBV6-4 CASSTRARQPQHF TGTGCCAGCAGTACCAGGGCAAGACAGCCCCAGCATTTT
TRBJ1-3 15 . TRBD1 TRBV29-1 CSVEYRGRGGNTIYF TGCAGCGTTGAGTACAGGGGGCGAGGTGGAAACACCATATATTTT
TRBJ2-2 16 once . TRBV9 CASSVAWRTDTGELFF TGTGCCAGCAGCGTAGCTTGGCGGACAGACACCGGGGAGCTGTTTTTT
TRBJ2-7 13 . . TRBV21-1 CASSGRGEAEQYF TGTGCCAGCAGCGGGAGGGGGGAGGCCGAGCAGTACTTC
TRBJ1-2 14 . TRBD1 TRBV9 CASRKGSGGGGYTF TGTGCCAGCAGAAAAGGATCAGGGGGAGGTGGCTACACCTTC
TRBJ2-5 16 . TRBD1 TRBV4-1 CASSLSGTGGFETQYF TGCGCCAGCAGCCTTTCAGGGACAGGGGGTTTCGAGACCCAGTACTTC
TRBJ2-2 15 . . TRBV21-1 CASSNPRKNTGELFF TGTGCCAGCAGCAACCCTAGGAAGAACACCGGGGAGCTGTTTTTT